This entry features one T cell receptor beta chain sequence. It has no known antigen specificity. No quality values exist for individual bases; no much larger clone is one base distant. This entry belongs to a study of blood T cell repertoires in COVID-19 (dated by TCRdb to the early 2020s). Background for the entire study: The collaborator samples originated in the United States, Italy and Spain and spanned the acute and convalescent phases of COVID-19. The material from the prospective study consisted of cDNA or gDNA derived from T cells, B-cell-depleted T cells, or PBMCs. Samples were obtained from the ongoing ImmuneRACE study (first 160 participants) and from some 1,200 subjects provided by 6 global collaborators. The repertoires were made available in a free public database intended to serve as a resource for research on the immune response to SARS-CoV-2. The dataset comprised deeply sampled blood TCRbeta repertoires from subjects exposed to, actively infected with, or recovered from COVID-19. Where available, HLA class I and class II types were obtained from metadata supplied by the sample provider rather than from assay-based typing. Sample metadata almost always included a de-identified subject ID, COVID-19 status, age in years and sex.

Summary of the overall study and its limitations: The amount of clinical and demographic metadata varied by source and participant and was provided uncurated.

The immunoSEQ Assay, a bias-controlled multiplex PCR, was used to amplify TCRbeta CDR3 regions from genomic DNA. The paper's data handling went like this. The number of nucleated cells in each sample was estimated from the amplification of reference gene primers within the assay. Sequence reads were collapsed and filtered to measure the absolute abundance of every unique TCRbeta CDR3 rearrangement. For each sample, productive Simpson clonality was calculated as the square root of Simpson's diversity index over productive rearrangements. Sourced from immuneACCESS, this table was stored by TCRdb with only in-frame sequences that have V and J called. A share of the clones is absent; for the studies checked, an unresolved V gene accounts for under half, and the remainder has no known explanation. V, J and clone size derive from that table, while D and trimming were established from the DNA sequence. The table for this sample lists about 75,000 clones; 88% of them were counted only once. The ten largest clones represent roughly 20% of the sample.

CDR1 and CDR2 were assigned from the germline V gene as SGHRS and YFSETQ. V is reduced by 0 bases and J by 0 bases, leaving a spacing of 11 bases between them. Including the terminal cysteine and phenylalanine, the CDR3 comprises 16 residues. The read is trimmed to its CDR3 DNA, 48 bases read in frame from base 1. Each collaborating institution followed its own protocols to collect whole blood in K2EDTA tubes. For TCRbeta analysis, collaborators shipped samples in one of three forms: frozen whole blood, isolated PBMCs, or DNA extracted from either of those sample types. The source of this sequence is a human donor in a cohort sampled during active COVID-19. This chain is built from TRBV5-1 and TRBJ2-3; the D gene is perhaps TRBD2, from 6 matching bases. Sequencing input: peripheral blood. In nucleotides, the sequence is TGCGCCAGCAGCTTGGCTCCGGGACTCAGCACAGATACGCAGTATTTT. Translated, it gives CASSLAPGLSTDTQYF.